A single TCR beta chain is shown here with its context. These data belong to a study of blood T cell repertoires in COVID-19. Original handling: Reference gene primer amplification gave estimated nucleated cell counts. TCRdb's copy holds only in-frame clones and misses some; the assay was immunoSEQ multiplex PCR. From that table come the V and J calls and clone size; the DNA was used to work out D and trimming. The sample gives 390,000 or so clones, under 85% of which show up once; roughly 5.1% is in the top ten. The specimen was PBMCs or T cells enriched from blood (not recorded which). This clonotype originated in a woman aged 45-65 years who had recovered from COVID-19.

The CDR3 is CATQGGDRQPQHF. CDR3 in DNA: TGTGCCACTCAAGGCGGGGACCGGCAGCCCCAGCATTTT. This chain uses TRBV24-1 with TRBJ1-5; tentatively, D is TRBD1 (5 bases). CDR3 length: 13 amino acids. The germline V gene has CDR1 KGHDR and CDR2 SFDVKD. Trimming took 10 bases from V and 7 from J, leaving 16 bases between them.